The entry below gives a single TCR beta chain sequence along with its context. As yet, its antigen is unknown. This sample stems from a study of cytomegalovirus exposure and HLA in healthy donors. Looking at the study overall: As an earlier analysis found, some 180 million T cells yielded about 120 million unique TCR beta sequences. Study-wide results and caveats: The authors enumerated 150 to 200 TCR beta chains as linked to cytomegalovirus.

From germline, CDR1 is KGHSH and CDR2 LQKENI. V lost 1 base, J lost 4 bases, and 20 bases lay in between. The CDR3 loop spans 17 amino acids. PCR primers comprised 60 Vbeta and 13 Jbeta primers. TCRdb's table, derived via immunoSEQ multiplex PCR, lists solely in-frame clones and lacks some. The sample lists 200,000 to 250,000 clones, approximately 78% occurring once. Material: PBMCs. The chain joins TRBV18 to TRBJ2-7; D might be TRBD1 (5 bases). This TCR derives from a woman aged 40 to 50 in good health and CMV-seronegative. The CDR3 DNA reads as TGTGCCAGCTCACCACGCGTCGACAGCTTTATGAGGTACGAGCAGTACTTC. Protein: CASSPRVDSFMRYEQYF.